This is a list of T cell receptor beta chains from one sample in a study of T-cell reconstitution after alpha-beta-depleted transplantation in children. TCRdb re-called the PCR reads through MiXCR, storing one row per CDR3 protein. Among about 250,000 distinct CDR3 sequences listed, 24% were seen once. The specimen comprised PBMCs, mostly from graft donor cells, sampled 360 days after TCRalphabeta/CD19-depleted stem cell transplant. These receptors all come from a female patient between 2 and 10 years old who had a stem cell transplant for congenital amegakaryocytic thrombocytopenia, so the T cells may come from the graft donor. The CDR3 runs from the conserved cysteine through the conserved F or W. D genes are given only for firm matches. Size values are once, few and many counts, or a class for expanded clones, and some rows have none.

clone size: NA; J gene: TRBJ1-4; V gene: TRBV4-3; D gene: NA; CDR3 protein: CASSQDRGVEKLFF; CDR3 DNA: TGCGCCAGCAGCCAAGATCGGGGGGTTGAAAAACTGTTTTTT
clone size: few; J gene: TRBJ2-7; V gene: TRBV3-1; D gene: TRBD1; CDR3 protein: CASSPVGQTYEQYF; CDR3 DNA: TGTGCCAGCAGCCCTGTGGGACAGACCTACGAGCAGTACTTC
clone size: many; J gene: TRBJ2-7; V gene: TRBV29-1; D gene: NA; CDR3 protein: CSVDIRFASQGVYEQYF; CDR3 DNA: TGCAGCGTTGATATCCGTTTTGCCTCTCAGGGTGTGTACGAGCAGTACTTC
clone size: many; J gene: TRBJ1-1; V gene: TRBV7-9; D gene: NA; CDR3 protein: CASSFGVTNTEAFF; CDR3 DNA: TGTGCCAGCAGCTTCGGGGTCACGAACACTGAAGCTTTCTTT
clone size: few; J gene: TRBJ2-1; V gene: TRBV5-1; D gene: TRBD2; CDR3 protein: CASSPGTSGKNNEQFF; CDR3 DNA: TGCGCCAGCAGCCCGGGGACTAGCGGGAAAAACAATGAGCAGTTCTTC
clone size: NA; J gene: TRBJ1-2; V gene: TRBV5-6; D gene: TRBD1; CDR3 protein: CASSYDRVGDGYTF; CDR3 DNA: TGTGCCAGCAGTTATGACAGGGTCGGAGATGGCTACACCTTC
clone size: NA; J gene: TRBJ2-6; V gene: TRBV12-3/TRBV12-4; D gene: TRBD1; CDR3 protein: CASSWTRQGTSWANVLTF; CDR3 DNA: TGTGCCAGCAGTTGGACGCGACAGGGGACCTCTTGGGCCAACGTCCTGACTTTC
clone size: few; J gene: TRBJ1-2; V gene: TRBV20-1; D gene: NA; CDR3 protein: CSARDVLKTPEYYGYTF; CDR3 DNA: TGCAGTGCTAGAGATGTTTTAAAGACCCCTGAGTACTATGGCTACACCTTC
clone size: NA; J gene: TRBJ2-1; V gene: TRBV9; D gene: NA; CDR3 protein: CASSGSGTYNEQFF; CDR3 DNA: TGTGCCAGCAGCGGTAGCGGTACCTACAATGAGCAGTTCTTC
clone size: few; J gene: TRBJ1-6; V gene: TRBV5-1; D gene: NA; CDR3 protein: CASSSAADRISPLHF; CDR3 DNA: TGCGCCAGCAGCTCTGCGGCGGACCGGATTTCACCCCTCCACTTT
clone size: NA; J gene: TRBJ2-1; V gene: TRBV28; D gene: TRBD2; CDR3 protein: CASRRTGGGSNNEQFF; CDR3 DNA: TGTGCCAGCAGAAGGACGGGCGGCGGGAGTAACAATGAGCAGTTCTTC
clone size: NA; J gene: TRBJ1-1; V gene: TRBV5-1; D gene: NA; CDR3 protein: CASSTETGTGAFF; CDR3 DNA: TGCGCCAGCAGCACCGAGACCGGGACGGGAGCTTTCTTT
clone size: NA; J gene: TRBJ2-3; V gene: TRBV11-2; D gene: NA; CDR3 protein: CASRGHRGSYTDTQYF; CDR3 DNA: TGTGCCAGCAGGGGACATCGGGGGTCCTACACAGATACGCAGTATTTT
clone size: few; J gene: TRBJ2-1; V gene: TRBV7-3; D gene: NA; CDR3 protein: CASSLMGGSSYNEQFF; CDR3 DNA: TGTGCCAGCAGCTTAATGGGCGGAAGCTCCTACAATGAGCAGTTCTTC
clone size: NA; J gene: TRBJ2-1; V gene: TRBV12-3/TRBV12-4; D gene: TRBD2; CDR3 protein: CASRRGGYNEQFF; CDR3 DNA: TGTGCCAGCAGGCGGGGGGGTTACAATGAGCAGTTCTTC
clone size: few; J gene: TRBJ2-1; V gene: TRBV28; D gene: NA; CDR3 protein: CASSSPSSAWGPISSYNEQFF; CDR3 DNA: TGTGCCAGCAGTTCCCCCTCTTCCGCGTGGGGACCCATAAGCTCCTACAATGAGCAGTTCTTC
clone size: NA; J gene: TRBJ1-2; V gene: TRBV3-1; D gene: NA; CDR3 protein: CASSQEGSGTYGYTF; CDR3 DNA: TGTGCCAGCAGCCAAGAGGGTTCGGGGACGTATGGCTACACCTTC
clone size: NA; J gene: TRBJ2-3; V gene: TRBV6-2/TRBV6-3; D gene: NA; CDR3 protein: CASSLLSHADTQYF; CDR3 DNA: TGTGCCAGCAGCCTACTCAGTCATGCAGATACGCAGTATTTT
clone size: NA; J gene: TRBJ2-1; V gene: TRBV5-1; D gene: NA; CDR3 protein: CASSLVKLLAGQMGNEQFF; CDR3 DNA: TGCGCCAGCAGCTTGGTCAAACTTTTAGCGGGACAGATGGGCAATGAGCAGTTCTTC
clone size: NA; J gene: TRBJ2-7; V gene: TRBV11-1; D gene: TRBD1; CDR3 protein: CASSRWTGGYEQYF; CDR3 DNA: TGTGCCAGCAGCCGCTGGACAGGGGGCTACGAGCAGTACTTC
clone size: NA; J gene: TRBJ2-1; V gene: TRBV7-3; D gene: NA; CDR3 protein: CASSLSSGNNEQFF; CDR3 DNA: TGTGCCAGCAGCTTAAGTTCCGGGAACAATGAGCAGTTCTTC
clone size: NA; J gene: TRBJ2-7; V gene: TRBV12-3/TRBV12-4; D gene: TRBD2; CDR3 protein: CASSLTFPGLAGSYEQYF; CDR3 DNA: TGTGCCAGCAGTTTGACCTTTCCGGGACTAGCGGGCTCCTACGAGCAGTACTTC
clone size: few; J gene: TRBJ2-1; V gene: TRBV2; D gene: NA; CDR3 protein: CASSDDRGARGEQFF; CDR3 DNA: TGTGCCAGCAGTGACGACCGGGGGGCGAGGGGTGAGCAGTTCTTC
clone size: few; J gene: TRBJ2-1; V gene: TRBV28; D gene: NA; CDR3 protein: CASSLPSTEQFF; CDR3 DNA: TGTGCCAGCAGTTTGCCAAGCACTGAGCAGTTCTTC
clone size: few; J gene: TRBJ1-1; V gene: TRBV4-3; D gene: NA; CDR3 protein: CASSQDFPARNTEAFF; CDR3 DNA: TGCGCCAGCAGCCAAGACTTTCCGGCTCGGAACACTGAAGCTTTCTTT
clone size: NA; J gene: TRBJ2-3; V gene: TRBV7-8; D gene: TRBD2; CDR3 protein: CASSTGLRPPDTQYF; CDR3 DNA: TGTGCCAGCAGCACGGGACTACGCCCCCCAGATACGCAGTATTTT
clone size: few; J gene: TRBJ2-7; V gene: TRBV6-2/TRBV6-3; D gene: NA; CDR3 protein: CASSYIGRTHSYEQYF; CDR3 DNA: TGTGCCAGCAGTTATATAGGACGGACTCACTCCTACGAGCAGTACTTC
clone size: NA; J gene: TRBJ2-1; V gene: TRBV20-1; D gene: TRBD1; CDR3 protein: CSVHRRGLSSYNEQFF; CDR3 DNA: TGCAGTGTTCATAGAAGGGGGCTGAGCTCCTACAATGAGCAGTTCTTC
clone size: few; J gene: TRBJ2-1; V gene: TRBV20-1; D gene: TRBD2; CDR3 protein: CSASDPLAGVWAGNEQFF; CDR3 DNA: TGCAGTGCTAGCGATCCGCTAGCGGGAGTTTGGGCCGGGAATGAGCAGTTCTTC
clone size: few; J gene: TRBJ2-5; V gene: TRBV20-1; D gene: NA; CDR3 protein: CSASGGWGETQYF; CDR3 DNA: TGCAGTGCTAGTGGGGGCTGGGGAGAGACCCAGTACTTC
clone size: few; J gene: TRBJ2-7; V gene: TRBV3-1; D gene: NA; CDR3 protein: CASSQVFGNEQYF; CDR3 DNA: TGTGCCAGCAGCCAAGTGTTTGGAAACGAGCAGTACTTC
clone size: few; J gene: TRBJ1-2; V gene: TRBV24-1; D gene: NA; CDR3 protein: CATRGTKDGYTF; CDR3 DNA: TGTGCCACCAGGGGGACGAAGGATGGCTACACCTTC
clone size: NA; J gene: TRBJ2-2; V gene: TRBV5-1; D gene: NA; CDR3 protein: CASAQGANTGELFF; CDR3 DNA: TGCGCCAGCGCCCAAGGCGCGAACACCGGGGAGCTGTTTTTT
clone size: few; J gene: TRBJ1-1; V gene: TRBV3-1; D gene: NA; CDR3 protein: CASSQLPEGTEAFF; CDR3 DNA: TGTGCCAGCAGCCAATTGCCCGAGGGGACTGAAGCTTTCTTT